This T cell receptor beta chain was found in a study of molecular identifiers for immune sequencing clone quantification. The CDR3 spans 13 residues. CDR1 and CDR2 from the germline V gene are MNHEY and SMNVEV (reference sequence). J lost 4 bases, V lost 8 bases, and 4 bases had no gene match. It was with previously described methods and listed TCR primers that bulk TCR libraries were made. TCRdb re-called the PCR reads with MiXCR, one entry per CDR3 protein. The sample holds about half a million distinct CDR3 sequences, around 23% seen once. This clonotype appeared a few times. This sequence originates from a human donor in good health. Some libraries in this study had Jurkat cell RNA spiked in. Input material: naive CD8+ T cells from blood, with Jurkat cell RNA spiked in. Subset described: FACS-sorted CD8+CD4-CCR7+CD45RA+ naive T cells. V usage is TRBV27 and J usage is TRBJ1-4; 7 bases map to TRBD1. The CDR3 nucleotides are TGTGCCAGCGGGGACAGACTTAATGAAAAACTGTTTTTT. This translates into CASGDRLNEKLFF.